One sample yielded the 14 T cell receptor beta chains listed below, sequenced in a study of beta chain features in type 1 diabetes. Study observations and caveats: For Type 1 diabetes patients, all four CD4+ subsets carried TCRB CDR3s that were moderately but significantly shorter.

Their specific antigens are unknown. Every bit of the isolated RNA underwent reverse transcription, so sequencing read expressed TCRB transcripts. Data came from immunoSEQ multiplex PCR; TCRdb stores just in-frame clones and leaves some out. Among about 280,000 clones listed, 15% were seen once. The sequenced material came from naive CD4+ T cells from blood. The receptors stem from a man aged 18 to 29 with type 1 diabetes.

With respect to this clone: Other DNA sequences in the sample encode the same CDR3. The CDR3 here is CASSVTAQNTEAFF. CDR3 in DNA: TGTGCCAGCAGCGTAACAGCCCAGAACACTGAAGCTTTCTTT. The V gene is TRBV9, the J gene TRBJ1-1; D call uncertain. The CDR3 totals 14 residues. V was clipped by 1 base and J by 1 base, with 8 bases between them. The germline CDR1 and CDR2 sequences are SGDLS and YYNGEE.

This clone was observed a handful of times. J is TRBJ1-1 and V is TRBV5-4, with 8 positions matching TRBD1. J lost 1 base, V lost 4 bases, and 9 bases had no gene match. In germline, CDR1 is SGHNT, CDR2 YYREEE (reference sequence). The CDR3 sequence is 16 residues long. This CDR3 is CASSDGTGSPNTEAFF. The CDR3 coding sequence is TGTGCCAGCAGCGACGGGACAGGCTCGCCGAACACTGAAGCTTTCTTT.

The V gene is TRBV30, the J gene TRBJ2-4, with D maybe TRBD2 (5 bases). Trimming removed 2 bases at V and 2 bases at J, with 10 bases between. The CDR3 is 14 amino acids. Germline loops: CDR1 GTSNPN, CDR2 SVGIG (reference sequence). The CDR3, as DNA: TGTGCCTGGAGTCTCAGAGGGCCCAAAAACATTCAGTACTTC. Translation: CAWSLRGPKNIQYF.

There are a few counts of this clone. The chain joins TRBV5-1 to TRBJ2-2; D not resolved. This CDR3 contains 16 residues. The germline CDR1 and CDR2 sequences are SGHRS and YFSETQ. The V end was cut by 0 bases, the J end by 2 bases, with 11 bases between. CDR3 loop: CASSLESGANTGELFF. The DNA for the CDR3 is TGCGCCAGCAGCTTGGAATCCGGAGCCAACACCGGGGAGCTGTTTTTT. Complete variable domain (other parts from reference TRBV5-1 and TRBJ2-2): KAGVTQTPRYLIKTRGQQVTLSCSPISGHRSVSWYQQTPGQGLQFLFEYFSETQRNKGNFPGRFSGRQFSNSRSEMNVSTLELGDSALYLCASSLESGANTGELFFGEGSRLTVL.

In this sample, this clone turned up a few times. This chain connects TRBV28 to TRBJ2-7; TRBD1 aligns across 11 bases. V dropped 5 bases and J dropped 2; count of bases not matched to a gene: 5. Germline V gene sequence: CDR1 MDHEN, CDR2 SYDVKM. This CDR3 has 15 amino acids. This chain's CDR3 is CASSPPGQGAYEQYF. The CDR3 DNA reads TGTGCCAGCAGTCCCCCGGGACAGGGGGCCTACGAGCAGTACTTC.

J is TRBJ1-2 and V is TRBV7-9, with 9 nucleotides matching TRBD1. This CDR3 has 15 residues. The V gene's germline CDR1 is SEHNR and CDR2 FQNEAQ (reference sequence). J was trimmed by 2 bases and V by 6 bases; bases with no gene match: 7. Here the CDR3 DNA reads TGTGCCAGCAGTCCAAGGACAGGGGTAAACTATGGCTACACCTTC. Translated, it gives CASSPRTGVNYGYTF. The full variable domain, rest sourced from reference TRBV7-9 and TRBJ1-2, is DTGVSQNPRHKITKRGQNVTFRCDPISEHNRLYWYRQTLGQGPEFLTYFQNEAQLEKSRLLSDRFSAERPKGSFSTLEIQRTEQGDSAMYLCASSPRTGVNYGYTFGSGTRLTVV.

This clone was recorded a few times. The chain combines TRBV10-3 with TRBJ1-1; 8 bases align to TRBD1. The CDR3 totals 18 residues. J was trimmed by 1 base and V by 0 bases; bases with no gene match: 10. In germline, CDR1 is ENHRY, CDR2 SYGVKD. CDR3 in DNA: TGTGCCATCAGTGAGTCAATAAAGGCAGGGGGCGCGAACACTGAAGCTTTCTTT. It is translated as CAISESIKAGGANTEAFF.

The sample holds a few counts of this clone. The gene calls are TRBV5-6 and TRBJ2-5; D may be TRBD2 (6 bases). Per the germline V gene, CDR1 is SGHDT and CDR2 is YYEEEE. Trimming cost V 4 bases and J 1 base, with 23 bases left between them. The CDR3 contains 18 residues. This chain's CDR3 is CASSPEGPGVDVQETQYF. CDR3 DNA: TGTGCCAGCAGCCCGGAGGGGCCGGGAGTGGATGTCCAAGAGACCCAGTACTTC.

The chain recombines TRBV5-6 with TRBJ2-2; 10 bases are shared with TRBD2. Germline V gives CDR1 SGHDT, CDR2 YYEEEE. CDR3 length equals 15 residues. V gave up 5 bases and J gave up 4 bases; unmatched junction bases: 5. The DNA of the CDR3 is TGTGCCAGCAGACTAGCGGGGTCGGGCACCGGGGAGCTGTTTTTT. Translated: CASRLAGSGTGELFF.

This sequence joins TRBV30 and TRBJ2-7, with TRBD1 identical over 8 bases. Germline trimming cut 2 bases from V and 4 bases from J; bases unmatched to any gene: 10. Looked up from germline, CDR1 is GTSNPN and CDR2 is SVGIG (reference sequence). The CDR3 extends over 15 amino acids. CDR3 nucleotide sequence: TGTGCCTGGAGTCTCCCCCGGACAGGGCAGTACGAGCAGTACTTC. Its translation is CAWSLPRTGQYEQYF. The variable domain in full, with the rest retrieved from reference TRBV30 and TRBJ2-7, is SQTIHQWPATLVQPVGSPLSLECTVEGTSNPNLYWYRQAAGRGLQLLFYSVGIGQISSEVPQNLSASRPQDRQFILSSKKLLLSDSGFYLCAWSLPRTGQYEQYFGPGTRLTVT.

A few counts support this clone. The V gene is TRBV6-4, the J gene TRBJ2-2; D is undetermined. This CDR3 has 13 residues. Trimming shortened V by 10 bases and J by 5 bases, and 14 bases separated the two germline ends. CDR1 is MRHNA and CDR2 is SNTAGT in the germline V gene. The CDR3 region is CATPRFMTGELFF. DNA of the CDR3: TGTGCCACCCCCAGGTTTATGACCGGGGAGCTGTTTTTT.

The chain employs TRBV29-1 and TRBJ2-6; 7 bases fit TRBD1. CDR1 and CDR2 from the germline V gene are SQVTM and ANQGSEA. This CDR3 is 13 amino acids long. The V and J ends lost 5 bases and 2 bases, in that order; junction bases with no gene match: 0. The CDR3 region is CSVTGAGANVLTF. The CDR3, as DNA: TGCAGCGTTACAGGGGCTGGGGCCAACGTCCTGACTTTC.

This clone was seen only a few times. One junction end disagrees with the germline gene, perhaps due to a read error. The chain uses TRBV5-1 and TRBJ2-4; 9 positions agree with TRBD2. The germline CDR1 and CDR2 sequences are SGHRS and YFSETQ. This CDR3 is 14 amino acids long. The CDR3 coding sequence is TGCGCCAGCAGCCCGACTAGCGGCAAACACATTCAGTACTTC. It specifies CASSPTSGKHIQYF.

This clone was recorded a few times. This chain connects TRBV18 to TRBJ2-2, with 7 bases lining up with TRBD1. The CDR3 runs 17 residues. CDR1 is KGHSH and CDR2 is LQKENI in the germline V gene. V trimming: 3 bases; J trimming: 2 bases; junction bases outside the gene matches: 9. Written as DNA, the CDR3 is TGTGCCAGCTCACCGACAGGGACCTCGCTTAACACCGGGGAGCTGTTTTTT. Amino acids: CASSPTGTSLNTGELFF.